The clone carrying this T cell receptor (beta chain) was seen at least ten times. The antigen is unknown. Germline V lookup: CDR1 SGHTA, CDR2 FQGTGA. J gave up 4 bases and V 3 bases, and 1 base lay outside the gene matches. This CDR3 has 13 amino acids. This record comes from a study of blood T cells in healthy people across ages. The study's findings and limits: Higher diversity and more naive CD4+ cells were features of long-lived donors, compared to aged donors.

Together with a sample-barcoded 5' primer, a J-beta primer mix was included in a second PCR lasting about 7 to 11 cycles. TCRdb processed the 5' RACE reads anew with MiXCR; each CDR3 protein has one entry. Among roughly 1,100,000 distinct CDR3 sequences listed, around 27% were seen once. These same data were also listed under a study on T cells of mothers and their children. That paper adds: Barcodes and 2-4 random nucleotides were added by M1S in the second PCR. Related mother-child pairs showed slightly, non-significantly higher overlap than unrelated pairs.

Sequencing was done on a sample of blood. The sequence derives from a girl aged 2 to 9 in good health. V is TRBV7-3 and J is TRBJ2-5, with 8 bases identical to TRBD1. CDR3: CASSFDRGETQYF. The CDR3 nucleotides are TGTGCCAGCAGCTTCGACAGGGGAGAGACCCAGTACTTC.